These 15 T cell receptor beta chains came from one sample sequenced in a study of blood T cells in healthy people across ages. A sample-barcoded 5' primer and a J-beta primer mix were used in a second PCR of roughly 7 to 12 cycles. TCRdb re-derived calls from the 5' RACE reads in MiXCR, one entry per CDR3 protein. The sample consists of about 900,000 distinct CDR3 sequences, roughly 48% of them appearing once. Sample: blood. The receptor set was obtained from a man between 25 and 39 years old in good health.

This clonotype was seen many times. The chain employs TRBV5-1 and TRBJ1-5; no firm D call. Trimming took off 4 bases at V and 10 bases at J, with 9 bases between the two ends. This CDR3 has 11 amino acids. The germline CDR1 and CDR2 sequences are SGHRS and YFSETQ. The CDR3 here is CASSRVEPQHF. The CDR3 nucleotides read TGCGCCAGCAGCCGGGTAGAACCCCAGCATTTT. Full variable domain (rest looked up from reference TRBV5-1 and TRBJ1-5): KAGVTQTPRYLIKTRGQQVTLSCSPISGHRSVSWYQQTPGQGLQFLFEYFSETQRNKGNFPGRFSGRQFSNSRSEMNVSTLELGDSALYLCASSRVEPQHFGDGTRLSIL.

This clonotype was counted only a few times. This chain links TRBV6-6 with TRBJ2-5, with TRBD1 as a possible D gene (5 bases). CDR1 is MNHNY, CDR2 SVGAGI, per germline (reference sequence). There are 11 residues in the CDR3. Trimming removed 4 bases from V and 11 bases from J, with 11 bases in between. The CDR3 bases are TGTGCCAGCAGTTTAGGGGCTGCGCAGTACTTC. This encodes CASSLGAAQYF.

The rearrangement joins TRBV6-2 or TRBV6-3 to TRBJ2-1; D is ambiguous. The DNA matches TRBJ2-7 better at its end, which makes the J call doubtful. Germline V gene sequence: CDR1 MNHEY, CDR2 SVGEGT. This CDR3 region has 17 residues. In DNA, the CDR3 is TGTGCCAGCAGTTACCTTGCGCTCGCTGCTTCCTACAATGAGCAGTACTTC. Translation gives CASSYLALAASYNEQYF.

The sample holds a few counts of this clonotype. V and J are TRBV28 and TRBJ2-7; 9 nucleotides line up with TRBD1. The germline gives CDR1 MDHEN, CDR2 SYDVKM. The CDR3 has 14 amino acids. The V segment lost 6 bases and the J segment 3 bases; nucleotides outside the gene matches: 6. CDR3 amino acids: CASSRTGEIYEQYF. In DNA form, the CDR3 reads TGTGCCAGCAGCCGGACAGGGGAAATCTACGAGCAGTACTTC.

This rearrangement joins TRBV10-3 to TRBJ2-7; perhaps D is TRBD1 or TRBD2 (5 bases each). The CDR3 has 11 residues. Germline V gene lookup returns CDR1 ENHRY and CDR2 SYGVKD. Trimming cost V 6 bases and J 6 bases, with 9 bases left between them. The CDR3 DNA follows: TGTGCCATCAGGTCGGGGCGCGAGCAGTACTTC. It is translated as CAIRSGREQYF.

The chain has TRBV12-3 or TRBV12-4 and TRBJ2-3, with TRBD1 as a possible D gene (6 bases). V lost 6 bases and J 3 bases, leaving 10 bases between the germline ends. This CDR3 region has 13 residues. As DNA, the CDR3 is TGTGCCAGCAGGGGGGCAGGAACAGATACGCAGTATTTT. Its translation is CASRGAGTDTQYF.

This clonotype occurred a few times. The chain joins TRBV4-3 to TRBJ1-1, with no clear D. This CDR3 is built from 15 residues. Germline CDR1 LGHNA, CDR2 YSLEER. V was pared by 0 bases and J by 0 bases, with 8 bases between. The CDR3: CASSQDDGVNTEAFF. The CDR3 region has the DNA TGCGCCAGCAGCCAAGATGATGGGGTGAACACTGAAGCTTTCTTT.

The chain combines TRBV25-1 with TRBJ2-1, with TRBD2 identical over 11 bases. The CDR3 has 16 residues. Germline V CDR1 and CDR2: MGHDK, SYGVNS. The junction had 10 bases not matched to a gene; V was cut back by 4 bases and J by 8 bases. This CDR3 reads CASSVSGTSGGDEQFF. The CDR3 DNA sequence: TGTGCCAGCAGTGTATCCGGGACTAGCGGTGGGGATGAGCAGTTCTTC.

For the CDR3, the DNA is TGTGCCACCAGCACTGCCGGAGGGCTAGAGAACACCTTC. It specifies CATSTAGGLENTF. V usage is TRBV15 and J usage is TRBJ1-2; D ambiguous. The V end lost 4 bases, the J end lost 12 bases, and 18 bases lay between the germline ends. Germline assignment: CDR1 LNHNV and CDR2 YYDKDF (reference sequence). The CDR3 contains 13 residues.

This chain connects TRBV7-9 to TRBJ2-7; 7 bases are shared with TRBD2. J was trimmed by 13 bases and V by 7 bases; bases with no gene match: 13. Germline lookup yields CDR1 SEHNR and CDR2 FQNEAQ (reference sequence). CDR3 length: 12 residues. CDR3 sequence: CASTLGPLAVYF. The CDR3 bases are TGTGCCAGCACCCTCGGTCCTCTAGCGGTCTACTTC.

DNA of the CDR3: TGTGCCAGCCTCGGGGAAAGCACAGATACGCAGTATTTT. Translation: CASLGESTDTQYF. The chain recombines TRBV12-3 or TRBV12-4 with TRBJ2-3; the D gene is possibly TRBD2 (5 bases). V gave up 8 bases and J gave up 0 bases, with 9 bases separating them. This CDR3 is 13 amino acids long.

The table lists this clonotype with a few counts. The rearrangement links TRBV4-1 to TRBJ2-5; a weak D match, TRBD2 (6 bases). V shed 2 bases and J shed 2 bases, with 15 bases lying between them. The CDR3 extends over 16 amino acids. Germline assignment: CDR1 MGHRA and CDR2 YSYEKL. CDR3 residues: CASSQPLGTFQETQYF. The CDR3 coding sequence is TGCGCCAGCAGCCAACCACTTGGGACTTTTCAAGAGACCCAGTACTTC.

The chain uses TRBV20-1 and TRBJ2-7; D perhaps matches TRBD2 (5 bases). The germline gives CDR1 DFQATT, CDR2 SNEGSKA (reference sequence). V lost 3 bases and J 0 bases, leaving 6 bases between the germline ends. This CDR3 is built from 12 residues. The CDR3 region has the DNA TGCAGTGCTAGTGGACTCTCCTACGAGCAGTACTTC. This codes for CSASGLSYEQYF.

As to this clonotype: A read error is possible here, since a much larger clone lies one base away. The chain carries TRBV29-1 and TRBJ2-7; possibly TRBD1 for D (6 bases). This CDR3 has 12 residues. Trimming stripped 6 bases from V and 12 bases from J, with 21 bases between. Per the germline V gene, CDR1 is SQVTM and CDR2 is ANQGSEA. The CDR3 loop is CSVRDPGETRYF. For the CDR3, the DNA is TGCAGCGTCCGGGACCCAGGGGAGACCCGGTACTTC.

The CDR3 region is CASSQIPVIRGYNSPLHF. The CDR3 region has the DNA TGCGCCAGCAGCCAGATTCCCGTCATAAGGGGATATAATTCACCCCTCCACTTT. This rearrangement joins TRBV5-1 to TRBJ1-6; D may be TRBD1 (5 bases). The CDR3 totals 18 residues. Germline values: CDR1 SGHRS, CDR2 YFSETQ. The V and J ends lost 4 bases and 4 bases respectively, with 21 bases between them.